The 28 T cell receptor beta chains presented below share a single source sample, sequenced in a study of control samples from healthy donors and cancer patients. The assay was immunoSEQ multiplex PCR, and TCRdb's table has in-frame clones only and misses some. The data hold over 100,000 clones, with approximately 88% observed a single time. The sequenced sample consisted of blood. These receptors originate from a man aged 35-49 years in good health.

The gene calls are TRBV6-4 and TRBJ2-1, with TRBD2 identical over 8 bases. Germline CDR1 MRHNA, CDR2 SNTAGT. Trimming cost V 2 bases and J 5 bases; bases outside gene matches: 14. The CDR3 contains 18 residues. The CDR3 DNA is TGTGCCAGCAGTGACGGCAGGGGCATAGCGGGGCCAAACAATGAGCAGTTCTTC. Translated, it gives CASSDGRGIAGPNNEQFF.

CDR3 DNA: TGTGCCAGCAGCTTACGTTGGGATGAGCAGTTCTTC. Translating it yields CASSLRWDEQFF. The chain carries TRBV7-9 and TRBJ2-1; D ambiguous. Between the trimmed V and J ends, which lost 2 bases and 8 bases, there was a span of 7 bases. The CDR3 is made up of 12 amino acids. Germline V gene lookup returns CDR1 SEHNR and CDR2 FQNEAQ (reference sequence).

The gene calls are TRBV15 and TRBJ1-4; D might be TRBD1 (6 bases). The CDR3 runs to 15 residues. Looked up from germline, CDR1 is LNHNV and CDR2 is YYDKDF (reference sequence). Between the trimmed V and J ends, which lost 5 bases and 5 bases, there was a span of 15 bases. The CDR3 spells CATSPSWGQNEKLFF. CDR3 DNA sequence: TGTGCCACCAGCCCCAGCTGGGGGCAGAATGAAAAACTGTTTTTT.

The V and J genes are TRBV5-1 and TRBJ1-4; a possible D gene is TRBD1 (6 bases). Germline values: CDR1 SGHRS, CDR2 YFSETQ. This CDR3 contains 15 residues. V was trimmed by 3 bases and J by 7 bases, leaving 16 bases between them. DNA for the CDR3: TGCGCCAGCAGCTCGGAGTGGGGGGGCGTTGAAAAACTGTTTTTT. This sequence encodes CASSSEWGGVEKLFF.

The chain couples TRBV5-1 to TRBJ2-3, with TRBD2 identical over 12 bases. The V segment lost 4 bases and the J segment 11 bases; nucleotides outside the gene matches: 8. The CDR3 extends over 14 amino acids. Germline V gene lookup returns CDR1 SGHRS and CDR2 YFSETQ. The CDR3 DNA reads as TGCGCCAGCAGCCTTAGTTCTAGCGGGGGGGAGCAGTATTTT. Translation gives CASSLSSSGGEQYF.

This rearrangement joins TRBV19 to TRBJ2-7; D is unresolved. This CDR3 contains 12 residues. Trimming removed 6 bases from V and 0 bases from J, with 6 bases in between. CDR1 LNHDA and CDR2 SQIVND come from the germline V gene (reference sequence). This chain's CDR3 is CASSKSSYEQYF. Here the CDR3 DNA reads TGTGCCAGTAGCAAGAGCTCCTACGAGCAGTACTTC.

The chain carries TRBV11-2 and TRBJ2-1; 10 nucleotides line up with TRBD2. The CDR3 runs 16 residues. V was pared by 5 bases and J by 6 bases, with 10 bases of the junction left unmatched. Looked up from germline, CDR1 is SGHAT and CDR2 is FQNNGV. CDR3 protein: CASSPLKAGGPNEQFF. Here the CDR3 DNA reads TGTGCCAGCAGCCCCCTAAAAGCGGGGGGGCCCAATGAGCAGTTCTTC.

The chain employs TRBV5-4 and TRBJ2-1, with D perhaps TRBD2 (7 bases). CDR1 SGHNT and CDR2 YYREEE come from the germline V gene (reference sequence). Trimming took off 4 bases at V and 7 bases at J, with 24 bases between the two ends. This CDR3 contains 17 residues. The CDR3 region has the DNA TGTGCCAGCAGCCCGAGGGGGGGCGGGGGTTTCGATAATGAGCAGTTCTTC. This encodes CASSPRGGGGFDNEQFF.

This clone was recorded only once. The J gene is TRBJ1-1, the V gene TRBV19, with TRBD1 identical over 12 bases. Germline lookup yields CDR1 LNHDA and CDR2 SQIVND (reference sequence). V was pared by 5 bases and J by 3 bases, with 4 bases of the junction left unmatched. This CDR3 has 15 residues. The CDR3 sequence is CASSRDRGRDTEAFF. In nucleotides, the CDR3 is TGTGCCAGTAGTCGGGACAGGGGGCGCGACACTGAAGCTTTCTTT.

This clone came up a few times. The chain carries TRBV6-5 and TRBJ2-7; 12 nucleotides agree with TRBD1. CDR1 is MNHEY and CDR2 is SVGAGI in the germline V gene. The V gene end was trimmed by 6 bases and the J gene end by 4 bases; junction bases not matched to a gene: 7. This CDR3 is built from 15 residues. CDR3 in DNA: TGTGCCAGCAGGACCGGGACAGGGGGCATGTACGAGCAGTACTTC. The encoded protein is CASRTGTGGMYEQYF.

The gene calls are TRBV25-1 and TRBJ2-5; TRBD1 might be the D (6 bases). V was trimmed by 2 bases and J by 5 bases, leaving 18 bases between them. From germline, CDR1 is MGHDK and CDR2 SYGVNS. The CDR3 has 16 residues. The CDR3 DNA reads TGTGCCAGCAGTGAACATTACAGGGTCTTTGAGGAGACCCAGTACTTC. Protein: CASSEHYRVFEETQYF.

V usage is TRBV2 and J usage is TRBJ2-1; 7 bases align to TRBD2. V trimming: 7 bases; J trimming: 9 bases; junction bases outside the gene matches: 12. Germline V gene data show CDR1 as SNHLY and CDR2 as FYNNEI. The CDR3 extends over 14 amino acids. The CDR3 DNA follows: TGTGCCAGCACCCAAGGGACTGGGAGGGGTGAGCAGTTCTTC. This codes for CASTQGTGRGEQFF.

V gene TRBV10-3 combines with J gene TRBJ2-7; D is possibly TRBD1 or TRBD2 (5 bases each). CDR3 length: 13 residues. CDR1 and CDR2 (germline): ENHRY, SYGVKD. V shed 6 bases and J shed 2 bases, with 11 bases lying between them. CDR3 protein: CAIRPGPTYEQYF. DNA of the CDR3: TGTGCCATCAGACCGGGACCAACCTACGAGCAGTACTTC.

J is TRBJ2-7 and V is TRBV9, with 7 bases matching TRBD2. The CDR3 covers 13 residues. Trimming cost V 1 base and J 6 bases; bases outside gene matches: 4. CDR1 SGDLS and CDR2 YYNGEE come from the germline V gene. The CDR3 DNA is TGTGCCAGCAGCGTACAGAGGGAGGGCGAGCAGTACTTC. Translation gives CASSVQREGEQYF. Supplemented by reference TRBV9 and TRBJ2-7, the full variable domain reads DSGVTQTPKHLITATGQRVTLRCSPRSGDLSVYWYQQSLDQGLQFLIQYYNGEERAKGNILERFSAQQFPDLHSELNLSSLELGDSALYFCASSVQREGEQYFGPGTRLTVT.

The J gene is TRBJ2-4, the V gene TRBV12-2; the table assigns TRBD1, which was not confirmed against the DNA. TRBV12-2 is annotated as a pseudogene. The CDR3 consists of 16 residues. CDR3 region: CASRLIEQGAGNIQYF. In DNA, the CDR3 is TGTGCAAGTCGCTTAATAGAACAGGGGGCTGGAAACATTCAGTACTTC.

This chain links TRBV19 with TRBJ1-2; 10 bases agree with TRBD1. The V gene end was trimmed by 5 bases and the J gene end by 3 bases; junction bases not matched to a gene: 12. Germline V CDR1 and CDR2: LNHDA, SQIVND (reference sequence). CDR3 length equals 17 residues. The CDR3 DNA follows: TGTGCCAGTAGTTCGCCTCGGACAGGGGGTAGGGACTATGGCTACACCTTC. This sequence encodes CASSSPRTGGRDYGYTF.

The chain recombines TRBV13 with TRBJ1-6; 8 bases fit TRBD1. Germline CDR1 is PRHDT and CDR2 is FYEKMQ (reference sequence). This CDR3 has 17 residues. After removal of 1 base from V and 10 bases from J, the junction contained 12 bases not matched to a gene. The CDR3 reads CASSLAWGPDRGSPLHF. CDR3 DNA sequence: TGTGCCAGCAGCTTAGCATGGGGGCCCGACAGGGGATCACCCCTCCACTTT.

The chain is built from TRBV4-1 and TRBJ2-1, with 8 bases matching TRBD2. The CDR3 contains 16 residues. Germline V lookup: CDR1 MGHRA, CDR2 YSYEKL. Trimming at V came to 1 base and at J to 5 bases, leaving 7 bases not matched to a gene. The CDR3, as DNA: TGCGCCAGCAGCCAAGGTGGAGCGGGGGCTAACAATGAGCAGTTCTTC. This encodes CASSQGGAGANNEQFF.

This clone came up a few times. The rearrangement uses TRBV4-3 and TRBJ1-3, with 10 bases identical to TRBD1. V lost 3 bases and J lost 4; bases outside the gene matches: 3. CDR1 is LGHNA, CDR2 YSLEER, per germline. The CDR3 extends over 15 amino acids. The CDR3 protein is CASSQGTGAGNTIYF. CDR3 DNA: TGCGCCAGCAGCCAGGGGACAGGGGCGGGAAACACCATATATTTT.

V gene TRBV20-1 combines with J gene TRBJ2-1, with unresolved D. CDR1 is DFQATT, CDR2 SNEGSKA, per germline (reference sequence). This CDR3 region has 10 residues. Trimming left V 5 bases short and J 12 bases short, with 11 bases between. DNA of the CDR3: TGCAGTGCTCCCCAGGAAAGGCAGTTCTTC. Its translation: CSAPQERQFF.

This chain links TRBV5-1 with TRBJ1-2; D is unresolved. V lost 1 base, J lost 2 bases, and 9 bases lay in between. CDR1 SGHRS and CDR2 YFSETQ come from the germline V gene. The CDR3 contains 14 residues. CDR3 bases: TGCGCCAGCAGCTTGAAAGAACCAAACTATGGCTACACCTTC. Translated, it gives CASSLKEPNYGYTF. The full variable domain, completed using reference TRBV5-1 and TRBJ1-2, is KAGVTQTPRYLIKTRGQQVTLSCSPISGHRSVSWYQQTPGQGLQFLFEYFSETQRNKGNFPGRFSGRQFSNSRSEMNVSTLELGDSALYLCASSLKEPNYGYTFGSGTRLTVV.

V and J are TRBV11-2 and TRBJ2-7; TRBD2 aligns across 7 bases. The junction had 2 bases not matched to a gene; V was cut back by 3 bases and J by 3 bases. CDR1 and CDR2 (germline): SGHAT, FQNNGV. This CDR3 region has 13 residues. CDR3 nucleotide sequence: TGTGCCAGCAGCTTCGGGGGGTACTACGAGCAGTACTTC. It codes for CASSFGGYYEQYF.

This clone was seen a single time. The chain carries TRBV5-1 and TRBJ2-2; TRBD1 is a possible D gene (6 bases). Trimming pared 7 bases from V and 2 bases from J, leaving 15 bases between. Germline V gene data show CDR1 as SGHRS and CDR2 as YFSETQ. This CDR3 region has 15 residues. The CDR3 DNA follows: TGCGCCAGCTACCTCGGGACAAGTAACACCGGGGAGCTGTTTTTT. Translating it yields CASYLGTSNTGELFF.

This chain joins TRBV11-1 and TRBJ1-6; D gene uncertain. Germline CDR1 is SGHAT and CDR2 is FQDESV (reference sequence). V was cut by 1 base and J by 7 bases, with 11 bases left in between. This CDR3 is 15 amino acids long. For the CDR3, the DNA is TGTGCCAGCAGCTTAGAGGAGGGTCCGAATTCACCCCTCCACTTT. It codes for CASSLEEGPNSPLHF.

The CDR3 is CATKGGYGYTF. The DNA for the CDR3 is TGTGCCACCAAGGGGGGCTATGGCTACACCTTC. The V call is TRBV19, the J call TRBJ1-2, with D possibly being TRBD1 (6 bases). With 10 bases removed from V and 4 bases from J, the gap between germline ends came to 10 bases. Looked up from germline, CDR1 is LNHDA and CDR2 is SQIVND (reference sequence). The CDR3 length is 11 residues.

The rearrangement links TRBV11-3 to TRBJ2-7; TRBD2 matches at 9 bases. Germline lookup yields CDR1 SGHNT and CDR2 YENEEA. This CDR3 is built from 17 residues. J lost 0 bases, V lost 3 bases, and 9 bases had no gene match. DNA for the CDR3: TGTGCCAGCAGCTTCTTCTCGCTAGCGGGGACCTCCTACGAGCAGTACTTC. Its protein is CASSFFSLAGTSYEQYF. The variable domain in full, completed from reference TRBV11-3 and TRBJ2-7, reads EAGVVQSPRYKIIEKKQPVAFWCNPISGHNTLYWYLQNLGQGPELLIRYENEEAVDDSQLPKDRFSAERLKGVDSTLKIQPAELGDSAVYLCASSFFSLAGTSYEQYFGPGTRLTVT.

This chain uses TRBV18 with TRBJ1-5; weak D call: TRBD1 (5 bases). Germline CDR1 reads KGHSH; CDR2 reads LQKENI. The length of the CDR3 is 16 residues. V was shortened by 2 bases and J by 1 base, with 12 bases between the two germline ends. The CDR3 protein is CASSPGTAKSNQPQHF. In DNA form, the CDR3 reads TGTGCCAGCTCACCAGGGACGGCAAAAAGCAATCAGCCCCAGCATTTT. Full variable domain (rest looked up from reference TRBV18 and TRBJ1-5): NAGVMQNPRHLVRRRGQEARLRCSPMKGHSHVYWYRQLPEEGLKFMVYLQKENIIDESGMPKERFSAEFPKEGPSILRIQQVVRGDSAAYFCASSPGTAKSNQPQHFGDGTRLSIL.

CDR3 in amino acids: CASSQARGLSNTIYF. CDR3 bases: TGCGCCAGCAGCCAAGCAAGGGGGCTATCAAACACCATATATTTT. The chain combines TRBV4-1 with TRBJ1-3; 7 bases are a match to TRBD1. Germline V gene data show CDR1 as MGHRA and CDR2 as YSYEKL. The V segment lost 1 base and the J segment 6 bases; nucleotides outside the gene matches: 6. The CDR3 runs to 15 residues.